The clone carrying this T cell receptor beta chain was counted at least ten times. Its antigen remains unknown. The iRepertoire nested amplicon-rescue multiplex PCR amplified TCR alpha and beta CDR3s from RNA. For one-step reverse transcription and amplification, 100-400 ng of tissue mRNA or PBMC total RNA was used. TCRdb recomputed calls from the multiplex PCR reads with MiXCR, one row per CDR3 protein. The data contain over 100,000 distinct CDR3 sequences, less than 30% of them singletons. The entry originates in a study of glioma-infiltrating T cells. General study points: Tissue and blood shared very few CDR3 sequences.

V shed 1 base and J shed 0 bases, with 12 bases lying between them. The CDR3 length is 16 residues. The germline V gene encodes CDR1 MGHRA and CDR2 YSYEKL. The sequenced sample was glioma tissue, nonneoplastic brain tissue, or PBMCs (not recorded which). The chain links TRBV4-1 to TRBJ2-5; possibly TRBD1 for D (6 bases). This receptor was obtained from a human donor with low-grade glioma or glioblastoma, undergoing nonglioma brain surgery, or in good health (not recorded which). For the CDR3, the DNA is TGCGCCAGCAGCCAAGCGGACAGAGAGTACCAAGAGACCCAGTACTTC. Translating gives CASSQADREYQETQYF.